The following is a T cell receptor (beta chain) sequence with its context. The sample originates from a study of shared clonotypes between healthy human individuals. Overall study context: A couple of women and three men aged 18 to 49 made up the donors.

J lost 4 bases, V lost 3 bases, and 7 bases had no gene match. The germline V gene has CDR1 SGDLS and CDR2 YYNGEE. This CDR3 has 15 residues. Measured with immunoSEQ multiplex PCR; TCRdb has only the in-frame clones, and not every one. The table shows approximately 440,000 clones, with 75% to 80% occurring only once. This chain connects TRBV9 to TRBJ2-1; 7 bases fit TRBD2. The sequenced sample was PBMCs. This TCR was recovered from a woman in her thirties or forties in good health. Some clones in this sample may be carry-over from other donors' samples. CDR3 protein: CASSETSDLYNEQFF. The CDR3 region has the DNA TGTGCCAGCAGCGAAACTAGCGACCTTTACAATGAGCAGTTCTTC.